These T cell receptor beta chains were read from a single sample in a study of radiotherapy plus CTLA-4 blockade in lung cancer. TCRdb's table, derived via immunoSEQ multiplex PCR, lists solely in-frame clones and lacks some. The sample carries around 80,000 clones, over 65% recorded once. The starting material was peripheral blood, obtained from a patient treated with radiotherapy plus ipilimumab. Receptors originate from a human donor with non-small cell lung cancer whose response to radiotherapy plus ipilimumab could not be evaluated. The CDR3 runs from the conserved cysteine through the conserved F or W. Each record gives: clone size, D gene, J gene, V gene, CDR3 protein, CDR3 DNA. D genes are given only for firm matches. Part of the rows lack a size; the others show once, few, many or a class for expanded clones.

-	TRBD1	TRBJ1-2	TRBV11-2	CASSLDLRTGNYGYTF	TGTGCCAGCAGCTTAGATCTACGGACAGGGAACTATGGCTACACCTTC
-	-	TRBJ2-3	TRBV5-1	CASSLGGDPSTDTQYF	TGCGCCAGCAGCTTGGGGGGAGACCCTTCCACAGATACGCAGTATTTT
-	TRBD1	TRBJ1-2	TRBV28	CASSLGTDYYGYTF	TGTGCCAGCAGTTTAGGGACAGACTACTATGGCTACACCTTC
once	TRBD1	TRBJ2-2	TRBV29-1	CSVTEPTGGTGELFF	TGCAGCGTAACCGAACCGACAGGGGGCACCGGGGAGCTGTTTTTT
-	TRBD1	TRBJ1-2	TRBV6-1	CASNLRDSYNYGYTF	TGTGCCAGCAACCTCCGGGACAGTTATAACTATGGCTACACCTTC
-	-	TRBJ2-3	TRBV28	CASTKGGTDTQYF	TGTGCCAGCACCAAGGGGGGCACAGATACGCAGTATTTT
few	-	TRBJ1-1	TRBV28	CASKSRVPGEAFF	TGTGCCAGCAAGAGCAGGGTGCCGGGCGAAGCTTTCTTT
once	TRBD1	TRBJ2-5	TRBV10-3	CAIGGGGQGRETQYF	TGTGCCATCGGTGGGGGTGGACAGGGGAGAGAGACCCAGTACTTC
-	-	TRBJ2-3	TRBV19	CASSRRQETDTQYF	TGTGCCAGTAGTAGAAGACAGGAGACAGATACGCAGTATTTT
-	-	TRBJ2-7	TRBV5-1	CASSRVLSYEQYF	TGCGCCAGCAGTCGGGTCCTTTCCTACGAGCAGTACTTC
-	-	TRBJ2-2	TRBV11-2	CASSLVGYSAGRGELFF	TGTGCCAGCAGCTTAGTCGGCTACTCAGCGGGTAGGGGGGAGCTGTTTTTT
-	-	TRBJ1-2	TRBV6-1	CASSELLGSYGYTF	TGTGCCAGCAGTGAACTTCTGGGCTCCTATGGCTACACCTTC
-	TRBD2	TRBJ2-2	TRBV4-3	CASSRGGGAVGAGELFF	TGCGCCAGCAGCCGGGGCGGGGGGGCCGTGGGTGCCGGGGAGCTGTTTTTT
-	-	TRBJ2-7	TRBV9	CASSPRGGGYEQYF	TGTGCCAGCAGCCCCAGAGGGGGGGGGTACGAGCAGTACTTC
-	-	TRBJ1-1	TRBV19	CAARTGFTTEAFF	TGTGCCGCCCGAACAGGGTTTACCACTGAAGCTTTCTTT
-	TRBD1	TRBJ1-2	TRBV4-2	CASSSPTQGGYGYTF	TGTGCCAGCAGCTCCCCTACACAGGGGGGGTATGGCTACACCTTC
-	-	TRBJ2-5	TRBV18	CASSPGSQQETQYF	TGTGCCAGCTCACCGGGCAGCCAACAAGAGACCCAGTACTTC
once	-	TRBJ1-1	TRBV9	CASSAPGTTFEAFF	TGTGCCAGCAGCGCCCCGGGTACCACTTTTGAAGCTTTCTTT
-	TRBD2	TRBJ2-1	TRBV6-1	CASRVAGGSYNEQFF	TGTGCCAGCAGAGTTGCGGGAGGGTCCTACAATGAGCAGTTCTTC
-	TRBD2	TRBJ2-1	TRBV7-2	CASSQTKVAGVRDEQFF	TGTGCCAGCAGCCAAACGAAGGTAGCGGGAGTTAGGGATGAGCAGTTCTTC
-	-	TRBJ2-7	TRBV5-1	CASSLERPEGIYEQYF	TGCGCCAGCAGCTTGGAAAGGCCCGAGGGTATTTACGAGCAGTACTTC
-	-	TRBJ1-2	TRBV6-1	CASTPSGNYYGYTF	TGTGCCAGCACCCCCTCAGGGAACTACTATGGCTACACCTTC
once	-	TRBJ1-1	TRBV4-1	CASSPWQSEAEAFF	TGCGCCAGCAGCCCCTGGCAGTCGGAGGCTGAAGCTTTCTTT
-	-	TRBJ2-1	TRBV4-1	CASSQDWLAHDNEQFF	TGCGCCAGCAGCCAAGATTGGCTAGCGCACGACAATGAGCAGTTCTTC
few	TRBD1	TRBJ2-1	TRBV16	CASSRTGNEQFF	TGTGCCAGCAGCCGGACAGGGAATGAGCAGTTCTTC
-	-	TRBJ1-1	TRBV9	CASSVGGDTEAFF	TGTGCCAGCAGCGTAGGGGGGGACACTGAAGCTTTCTTT
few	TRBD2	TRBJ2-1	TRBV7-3	CASSLTAGGGSYNEQFF	TGTGCCAGCAGCTTAACAGCCGGGGGGGGCTCCTACAATGAGCAGTTCTTC
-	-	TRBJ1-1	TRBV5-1	CASSPGVNTEAFF	TGCGCCAGCAGCCCAGGGGTGAACACTGAAGCTTTCTTT
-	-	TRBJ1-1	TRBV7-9	CASSLLSDSNTEAFF	TGTGCCAGCAGCCTCTTATCGGACTCGAACACTGAAGCTTTCTTT